This T cell receptor beta chain was recorded in a study of blood T cell repertoires in COVID-19. Across the study: Samples representing acute and convalescent COVID-19 were sourced from the United States, Italy and Spain. The cDNA or gDNA used as material had been derived from T cells, B-cell-depleted T cells, or PBMCs.

Per the original methods: By means of reference gene primer amplification, nucleated cell counts were estimated. Measured with immunoSEQ multiplex PCR; TCRdb has only the in-frame clones, and not every one. V and J calls and clone size come straight from that table; D and trimming were deduced from the DNA. The table lists 150,000 to 200,000 clones, roughly 79% of them singletons. There are 13 residues in the CDR3. The ends were cut back, 1 base at V and 5 bases at J, with 9 bases in the middle. Germline V gene data show CDR1 as SEHNR and CDR2 as FQNEAQ (reference sequence). Seattle patients were enrolled while actively infected and followed longitudinally.

Sequenced input: peripheral blood. The origin of this receptor is a woman of 80 years or more with COVID-19, enrolled during active disease. The V gene is TRBV7-9, the J gene TRBJ2-7; D perhaps matches TRBD2 (6 bases). This chain's CDR3 is CASSLDGGDEQYF. The DNA for the CDR3 is TGTGCCAGCAGCTTAGATGGAGGGGACGAGCAGTACTTC.